Shown below are 6 T cell receptor beta chains from a single sample sequenced in a study of PD-1 blockade in classical Hodgkin lymphoma. Time point described: cycle 4 day 1 (C4D1), after six to seven weeks of nivolumab. Each and every patient relapsed after autologous stem cell transplantation, and patients got differing brentuximab vedotin exposure. Data came from immunoSEQ multiplex PCR; TCRdb stores just in-frame clones and leaves some out. Of around 53,000 clones detected, approximately 72% appear once; the ten largest clones hold 12%. Sequences were derived from peripheral blood mononuclear cells (PBMCs), sampled before the fourth cycle of nivolumab. Receptor source: a human donor with classical Hodgkin lymphoma.

V and J are TRBV7-2 and TRBJ2-7; 7 positions match TRBD2. The germline gives CDR1 SGHTA, CDR2 FQGNSA. V shed 2 bases, J shed 5 bases, and the junction held 9 bases outside the gene matches. The length of the CDR3 is 15 residues. In DNA form, the CDR3 reads TGTGCCAGCAGCTTAACCTACCCCACTAGCGACGAGCAGTACTTC. Translation gives CASSLTYPTSDEQYF. Drawing the rest from reference TRBV7-2 and TRBJ2-7, the complete variable domain is GAGVSQSPSNKVTEKGKDVELRCDPISGHTALYWYRQSLGQGLEFLIYFQGNSAPDKSGLPSDRFSAERTGGSVSTLTIQRTQQEDSAVYLCASSLTYPTSDEQYFGPGTRLTVT.

The chain carries TRBV5-1 and TRBJ1-1; D might be TRBD1 (6 bases). The germline V gene has CDR1 SGHRS and CDR2 YFSETQ. The CDR3 sequence is 16 residues long. Trimming removed 4 bases at V and 3 bases at J, with 19 bases between. CDR3: CASSRGGGIPDTEAFF. CDR3 sequence (DNA): TGCGCCAGCAGCAGGGGGGGCGGTATTCCGGACACTGAAGCTTTCTTT.

This chain uses TRBV28 with TRBJ1-4; 7 positions match TRBD1. The CDR3 consists of 18 residues. CDR1 is MDHEN, CDR2 SYDVKM, per germline. The junction had 23 bases not matched to a gene; V was cut back by 6 bases and J by 10 bases. In nucleotides, the CDR3 is TGTGCCAGCAGGCCCCGACCAACAAGGGGAGGGGGCAAAGGAAAACTGTTTTTT. This codes for CASRPRPTRGGGKGKLFF.

The gene calls are TRBV30 and TRBJ1-5; D gene ambiguous. V was cut by 2 bases and J by 2 bases, with 10 bases left in between. The germline CDR1 and CDR2 sequences are GTSNPN and SVGIG (reference sequence). CDR3 length equals 14 residues. CDR3 amino acids: CAWSYPGGNQPQHF. The CDR3, as DNA: TGTGCCTGGAGTTACCCAGGCGGCAATCAGCCCCAGCATTTT.

The chain employs TRBV11-1 and TRBJ2-2; D may match TRBD1 or TRBD2 (5 bases each). V lost 1 base and J 6 bases, leaving 9 bases between the germline ends. CDR3 length: 14 amino acids. The germline CDR1 and CDR2 sequences are SGHAT and FQDESV (reference sequence). The CDR3 region is CASSLVEGSGELFF. Here the CDR3 DNA reads TGTGCCAGCAGCTTAGTTGAGGGGTCCGGGGAGCTGTTTTTT.

The chain uses TRBV28 and TRBJ2-7; D call uncertain. The V end was cut by 5 bases, the J end by 0 bases, with 11 bases between. Germline V gives CDR1 MDHEN, CDR2 SYDVKM. The CDR3 totals 14 residues. The CDR3 region is CASSAAGSSYEQYF. CDR3 nucleotides: TGTGCCAGCAGTGCCGCCGGGTCCTCCTACGAGCAGTACTTC.